The 19 T cell receptor beta chains below come from one sample, sequenced in a study of shared clonotypes between healthy human individuals (TCRdb year 2020). Receptors were amplified or captured by the immunoSEQ multiplex PCR assay. What TCRdb holds here is the immuneACCESS table cut down to in-frame rearrangements. Part of the clones is not present; checked against another copy, under half of the missing clones reflect an unresolved V gene, and the others are unexplained. The sample table lists some 1 million clones, roughly 80% of them with a count of one. The biggest ten clones account for about 1.4% of the sample. Sequencing was done on a sample of memory CD4+ T cells sorted from blood. The cell subset or site tag for this specimen amounts to: CD45RA-negative fraction. Receptors originate from a man aged 18 to 30 in good health.

The chain employs TRBV7-9 and TRBJ1-2; the match to TRBD1 covers 7 bases. V shed 6 bases and J 2 bases; nucleotides not matched to a gene: 3. Germline CDR1 is SEHNR and CDR2 is FQNEAQ (reference sequence). The CDR3 sequence is 13 residues long. The CDR3 here is CASSNRGNYGYTF. The CDR3 DNA sequence: TGTGCCAGCAGTAACAGGGGCAACTATGGCTACACCTTC.

The V gene is TRBV11-2, the J gene TRBJ2-1; D call uncertain. This CDR3 spans 14 amino acids. Trimming took off 0 bases at V and 6 bases at J, with 9 bases between the two ends. Germline V gives CDR1 SGHAT, CDR2 FQNNGV. The CDR3: CASSLERRINEQFF. CDR3 sequence (DNA): TGTGCCAGCAGCTTAGAAAGAAGGATCAATGAGCAGTTCTTC.

The V gene is TRBV3-2, the J gene TRBJ1-6. TRBV3-2 is reported as a pseudogene. The CDR3 covers 9 residues. The CDR3, as DNA: TGTGCCAGCTATTCACCCCTCCACTTT. This translates into CASYSPLHF.

The sample holds a few counts of this clone. V is TRBV2 and J is TRBJ1-4; D unresolved. Germline V lookup: CDR1 SNHLY, CDR2 FYNNEI. V was trimmed by 5 bases and J by 6 bases, leaving 7 bases between them. The length of the CDR3 is 12 residues. CDR3 loop: CASSRSDEKLFF. As DNA, the CDR3 is TGTGCCAGCAGTAGATCGGATGAAAAACTGTTTTTT.

This clone appeared a few times. A read error may be the cause here, since a much bigger clone is one base away. The V gene is TRBV6-1, the J gene TRBJ2-6; 8 nucleotides line up with TRBD1. The length of the CDR3 is 14 residues. The germline gives CDR1 MNHNS, CDR2 SASEGT. The V segment lost 6 bases and the J segment 4 bases; nucleotides outside the gene matches: 2. The CDR3 DNA sequence: TGTGCCAGCAGGACAGGGGCGGGGGCCAACGTCCTGACTTTC. It translates to CASRTGAGANVLTF.

This clone occurred many times. V gene TRBV19 combines with J gene TRBJ2-2, with D tentatively TRBD2 (6 bases). The germline gives CDR1 LNHDA, CDR2 SQIVND (reference sequence). V was pared by 2 bases and J by 7 bases, with 11 bases between. CDR3 length: 14 amino acids. CDR3 sequence reads: CASSISLANGELFF. As DNA, the CDR3 is TGTGCCAGTAGTATATCCCTAGCGAACGGGGAGCTGTTTTTT.

The chain employs TRBV2 and TRBJ1-2, with D uncertain. CDR3 length equals 17 residues. V lost 1 base, J lost 0 bases, and 15 bases lay in between. The germline V gene has CDR1 SNHLY and CDR2 FYNNEI. The CDR3 reads CASSEGVQLGANYGYTF. The CDR3 coding sequence is TGTGCCAGCAGTGAAGGGGTACAGCTCGGAGCTAACTATGGCTACACCTTC.

This clone appeared a few times. The chain recombines TRBV1 with TRBJ2-1. TRBV1 is reported as a pseudogene. The CDR3 sequence is 14 residues long. The CDR3 DNA sequence: TGCACCAGCAGCCGAGGGGTTAGGCTCAATGAGCAGTTCTTC. Protein product: CTSSRGVRLNEQFF.

As to this clone: This same CDR3 is encoded by further DNA sequences in the sample. The chain combines TRBV5-1 with TRBJ1-5, with D perhaps TRBD1 (5 bases). Germline V lookup: CDR1 SGHRS, CDR2 YFSETQ. The CDR3 totals 15 residues. V shed 0 bases and J shed 1 base, with 8 bases lying between them. The CDR3 reads CASSLDPGSNQPQHF. The CDR3 DNA sequence: TGCGCCAGCAGCTTGGATCCAGGGAGCAATCAGCCCCAGCATTTT.

The chain is built from TRBV6-1 and TRBJ1-4; 7 positions agree with TRBD1. CDR3 size: 10 residues. Germline CDR1 is MNHNS and CDR2 is SASEGT. The CDR3 reads CLTGDEKLFF. The CDR3 DNA follows: TGTCTAACAGGGGACGAAAAACTGTTTTTT.

This rearrangement joins TRBV5-1 to TRBJ2-3; D perhaps matches TRBD2 (5 bases). V was cut by 0 bases and J by 8 bases, with 10 bases left in between. Germline lookup yields CDR1 SGHRS and CDR2 YFSETQ. CDR3 length: 13 residues. CDR3 nucleotide sequence: TGCGCCAGCAGCTTGGAGGGAGAGGGTACGCAGTATTTT. Translated, it gives CASSLEGEGTQYF.

V usage is TRBV18 and J usage is TRBJ1-1, with D possibly being TRBD1 (5 bases). Trimming shortened V by 4 bases and J by 3 bases, and 15 bases separated the two germline ends. Germline CDR1 KGHSH, CDR2 LQKENI. CDR3 length: 15 amino acids. The CDR3 loop is CASSLKGLGDTEAFF. The CDR3 coding sequence is TGTGCCAGCTCACTTAAGGGCTTGGGGGACACTGAAGCTTTCTTT. The full variable domain, with the rest looked up from reference TRBV18 and TRBJ1-1, is NAGVMQNPRHLVRRRGQEARLRCSPMKGHSHVYWYRQLPEEGLKFMVYLQKENIIDESGMPKERFSAEFPKEGPSILRIQQVVRGDSAAYFCASSLKGLGDTEAFFGQGTRLTVV.

The CDR3 loop is CASSPARPDGANVLTF. The CDR3 DNA reads as TGCGCCAGCAGTCCCGCCAGGCCTGACGGGGCCAACGTCCTGACTTTC. This chain connects TRBV5-1 to TRBJ2-6; D call uncertain. Trimming cost V 5 bases and J 4 bases, with 16 bases left between them. This CDR3 is built from 16 residues. Germline assignment: CDR1 SGHRS and CDR2 YFSETQ.

The chain links TRBV21-1 to TRBJ2-1. TRBV21-1 is a listed pseudogene. The CDR3 loop spans 13 amino acids. The CDR3 sequence is CASSKGDYNEQFF. In DNA, the CDR3 is TGTGCCAGCAGCAAAGGGGACTACAATGAGCAGTTCTTC.

The chain couples TRBV5-6 to TRBJ2-5; possible D gene TRBD1, 6 bases. Germline values: CDR1 SGHDT, CDR2 YYEEEE. The V end was cut by 2 bases, the J end by 3 bases, with 11 bases between. The CDR3 totals 14 residues. The CDR3 DNA sequence: TGTGCCAGCAGCTTTACAGGGCTCAAAGAGACCCAGTACTTC. It is translated as CASSFTGLKETQYF.

This CDR3 is CASSRAGMNTEAFF. For the CDR3, the DNA is TGCGCCAGCAGTCGAGCAGGCATGAACACTGAAGCTTTCTTT. The V call is TRBV10-2, the J call TRBJ1-1; D is unresolved. V was trimmed by 5 bases and J by 0 bases, leaving 10 bases between them. Germline CDR1 reads WSHSY; CDR2 reads SAAADI. CDR3 length: 14 residues.

A word on this clone: This same CDR3 is encoded by further DNA sequences in the sample. V and J are TRBV10-3 and TRBJ2-5; D perhaps matches TRBD2 (5 bases). The CDR3 totals 14 residues. Trimming removed 0 bases at V and 4 bases at J, with 9 bases between. Germline loops: CDR1 ENHRY, CDR2 SYGVKD. CDR3 bases: TGTGCCATCAGTGAGTCAACCAGCGGAGAGACCCAGTACTTC. The encoded protein is CAISESTSGETQYF.

The chain recombines TRBV27 with TRBJ2-7; 10 nucleotides align to TRBD2. Germline loops: CDR1 MNHEY, CDR2 SMNVEV (reference sequence). The CDR3 is 17 residues long. Trimming at V came to 2 bases and at J to 1 base, leaving 8 bases not matched to a gene. DNA for the CDR3: TGTGCCAGCAGTTTACTCGCTAGCGGGGGCGGATCCTACGAGCAGTACTTC. The encoded protein is CASSLLASGGGSYEQYF.

Here the CDR3 DNA reads TGTGCCAGTAGTATACAGGGGACTACCGGGGAGCTGTTTTTT. Its protein product is CASSIQGTTGELFF. The chain has TRBV19 and TRBJ2-2; either TRBD1 or TRBD2 may supply D (6 bases each). There are 14 residues in the CDR3. CDR1 is LNHDA and CDR2 is SQIVND in the germline V gene (reference sequence). The V end lost 2 bases, the J end lost 5 bases, and 9 bases lay between the germline ends.